This T cell receptor beta chain derives from a study of cytomegalovirus exposure and HLA in healthy donors listed by TCRdb under 2017. With regard to the full study: An earlier analysis of several hundred of the donors reported approximately 280 Gb of sequence data and around 100 million unique TCR beta sequences obtained from around 180 million T cells. Donor age, sex, ethnicity and CMV serostatus were compiled together with the repertoire data. Typing coverage varied by locus: roughly 629-630 donors for A, B, C, DRB1 and DQB1; about 520 for DQA1; more than 600 for DPA1; 450 to 480 for DPB1. A separate validation cohort of over 95 different subjects was used in addition to the 666-subject first cohort. All discovery cohort repertoires had been generated on a single sequencing platform. HLA typing covered class I and class II loci at four-digit resolution. The later analysis used no new phenotypic data to find candidate immune exposures, relying instead on TCR beta sequences and their occurrence across donors. Across 300 to 500 genotyped donors of the cohort, an average of approximately 220,000 unique TCR beta nucleotide sequences per donor were sequenced, and roughly a sixth of those sequences were non-productive. Roughly 5 DR-DQ haplotypes were handled as single units for association and clustering, since linkage in the cohort was strong. The aim of the study was to test whether cataloging public T cell receptors could identify signatures of past pathogen exposure. A later analysis re-analyzed previously published TCR beta repertoires from 666 donors and added high-resolution HLA genotyping to study TCR occurrence patterns. An earlier analysis of several hundred of the donors used high-throughput TCR beta sequencing to judge whether each TCR beta V gene segment behaved as functional or pseudogenic. In a later genetic analysis, genome-wide SNP genotypes for 398 of the 666 donors were used, and that subset was treated as a discovery cohort. The T cell repertoires of 666 subjects were profiled by immunosequencing and related to cytomegalovirus serostatus. Among the roughly 400 genotyped donors, around 81% belonged to the genetic ancestry cluster associated with self-reported Caucasian donors. To predict cytomegalovirus infection status, the study brought together high-throughput TCR immunosequencing, statistical association of individual TCRs with disease status, and machine learning. An early release that covered several hundred HLA-typed donors contained about 300 gigabases of sequencing data and tens of millions of unique TCR sequences. The paper as a whole reports these results and caveats: Correlated functional status among segregating V segments might be attributable to linkage disequilibrium, but an unknown experimental factor could not be ruled out. The study listed approximately 160 TCR beta chains as associated with cytomegalovirus. Broadly in line with IMGT annotations, most TCR beta V segments showed up in productive rearrangements about 87% or about 30% of the time in an earlier analysis of around 550 of the donors. In a later analysis, the rate of TCR association differed among HLA loci, with DRB1 alleles having the most associated TCRs and HLA-C alleles having the fewest. Because HLA typing was unavailable for some donors at each locus, only the typed subset was used in association tests. A further reported finding was that TCR beta sequences accurately predicted the HLA-A and HLA-B alleles for most subjects in the first cohort. Over 15 rarely observed V segments, including chromosome 9 orphons, were excluded from the earlier analysis of several hundred of the donors because counts were too low. In a later analysis, 15,000 to 20,000 TCR beta sequences were associated with specific HLA alleles at a false discovery rate of 0.05. In a later analysis, several top co-occurrence clusters were reported to appear linked to parvovirus B19, influenza, CMV and Epstein-Barr virus. Presence/absence analyses assumed roughly uniform sequencing depth across donors, an assumption that may not hold. Strong co-occurrence of HLA alleles, especially DR and DQ, made assigning TCR associations to individual alleles difficult. A group of highly shared sequence variants was considered likely to be a technical artifact of the sequencing pipeline. A later genetic analysis reported fewer N-insertions in productive TCRs among donors in an Asian-associated ancestry cluster than the approximately 700-donor mean. Cytomegalovirus status was reported to be diagnosed by the classifier with high specificity and sensitivity in both the original and validation cohorts. In a later analysis, HLA-associated TCR beta chains were found to be more clonally expanded and to have lower generation probabilities than equally common non-associated chains. Only TCR beta chains were sequenced in this cohort, and the absence of alpha or paired-chain data limited detectable features. Some IMGT-functional V segments, including TRBV6-2 and TRBV6-3, could not be distinguished by the 87-base-pair reads and were therefore excluded. In a later genetic analysis, a missense DCLRE1C variant was associated with V-gene and J-gene trimming of TCR beta chains, and the association was replicated in an independent cohort. A later analysis found that most CMV-associated TCR beta chains appeared HLA-restricted, with HLA associations seemingly driven largely by CMV exposure. In vitro tests confirmed that a few of the cytomegalovirus-associated TCR beta chains recognize cytomegalovirus antigens. The authors suggested that the approach could potentially be generalized to other disease states and immunological phenotypes. Across donors, most TCR sequences were observed very rarely, whereas some public TCRs were present in many individuals. CMV serostatus was the only immune exposure information available for the cohort.

Libraries were prepared through the immunoSEQ multiplex PCR assay. The multiplex PCR relied on a mix of 60 forward primers for TCR Vbeta segments and 13 reverse primers for TCR Jbeta segments. The CDR3 region of rearranged TCR beta genes was amplified from genomic DNA with a multiplex PCR assay. The Illumina HiSeq System was used to sequence the amplified TCR beta libraries as 87-base-pair reads. Concerning the study's data processing: Across the roughly 600 repertoires, a later analysis counted tens of millions of unique TCR beta chains, 9.5 million to 12 million of which were shared by at least two donors. Raw reads were error-corrected and collapsed into unique sequences by a nearest-neighbor algorithm in which closely related sequences were merged to remove PCR and sequencing errors. CDR3 sequences were aligned to IMGT reference sequences to assign V, D and J gene segments. For a sequence to be retained, a match of at least six nucleotides was required to both a V gene segment and a J gene segment. A rearrangement counted as productive if the CDR3 had no stop codons and remained in frame with V and J, and every other rearrangement counted as non-productive. CDR3 was defined by IMGT convention, running from the second conserved V-encoded cysteine to the conserved J-encoded phenylalanine. Sequences without an unambiguous match to a single V gene segment were excluded from the earlier analysis of several hundred of the donors. In an earlier analysis of some 590 of the donors, a V segment was called functional when productive rearrangements were above 56.7%, and segregating when the standard deviation between donors exceeded 5%. A statistical classification framework was built to diagnose cytomegalovirus status from the catalog of TCR beta chain sequences. A later analysis assigned V and J genes by comparing TCR nucleotide sequences with IMGT/GENE-DB human TR gene sequences. In a later analysis, CDR3 sequences and most-parsimonious VDJ recombination scenarios were assigned using the TCRdist pipeline. In a later analysis, each TCR beta chain was defined by its CDR3 amino acid sequence together with its V-gene family, and reads without a unique V-gene family were excluded. In a later analysis, 500 to 700 highly shared, low-generation-probability nucleotide sequences were removed to address suspected cross-contamination and a sequencing artifact. For each public chain, a later analysis derived a clonal expansion index from normalized ranks of inferred template counts within each repertoire. A later analysis computed generation probabilities with a VDJ recombination model fitted to out-of-frame rearrangements, and checked the results against IGoR. In a later analysis, hypergeometric tests were used to score TCR-TCR, TCR-HLA and TCR-CMV co-occurrence, with a repertoire-size bias correction applied to TCR pairs. A later analysis estimated false discovery rates by permuting HLA or CMV assignments 20 times. In a later analysis, co-occurring TCRs were grouped using DBSCAN, and TCRdist sequence similarity was added for clustering within HLA-allele-positive subsets. Co-occurrence clustering excluded repertoires with fewer than 30,000 or more than 120,000 public chains, plus five with anomalous nucleotide sharing. Drawn from immuneACCESS, this table holds only the in-frame rearrangements with V and J called that TCRdb kept. Clones are partly lost; checked studies trace under half to an unresolved V gene and leave the rest unexplained. That table is the source of V, J and clone size, and D and trimming were worked out from the DNA. Within this sample are about 97,000 clones, with about four fifths of them counted one time only. Clones ranked in the top ten supply about 2.1% of the sample.

The V end gives up 0 bases and the J end 2 bases, leaving 7 bases in the junction not matched to a gene. CDR1 GTSNPN and CDR2 SVGIG are derived from the germline V gene (reference sequence). The cysteine opens and the phenylalanine closes a CDR3 of 17 amino acids. Only CDR3 DNA remains: 51 bases, in frame from the first base. A remark on this clone: Its binding antigen is unknown. Base qualities are missing; no much larger clone stands one base away.

The cohort was made up of 500 to 800 healthy bone marrow donors. Cohort members were all nominally healthy when sampled, although unrecorded immune exposures were likely present. The donor tested CMV seronegative and was one of the 352 seronegative cohort members. Every donor gave a peripheral blood sample, and the peripheral blood mononuclear cells from that sample were used for TCR beta sequencing. Genomic DNA was extracted from the blood cell samples with the Qiagen DNeasy Blood Extraction Kit. Sequenced sample: PBMCs. Here the chain combines TRBV30 and TRBJ2-3; TRBD1 agrees with 11 junctional bases. The source is a woman in her thirties or forties in good health and CMV-seronegative. This receptor has the CDR3 CAWSVRRTGGFTDTQYF. The DNA reads as follows: TGTGCCTGGAGTGTACGAAGGACAGGGGGCTTCACAGATACGCAGTATTTT.